The 14 T cell receptor beta chains presented below share a single source sample, sequenced in a study of PD-1 blockade in classical Hodgkin lymphoma. As for time point: cycle 4 day 1 (C4D1), after more than five weeks of nivolumab. Patients all relapsed after autologous stem cell transplantation, and there was variation in brentuximab vedotin exposure. Assay used: immunoSEQ multiplex PCR; TCRdb lists only in-frame clones, some missing. The sample holds 23,000 or so clones; about four fifths are singletons and the top ten take about a fifth. The sequencing used peripheral blood mononuclear cells (PBMCs), collected before the fourth cycle of nivolumab. Every receptor here comes from a human donor with classical Hodgkin lymphoma.

This clone is classed as medium-sized (0.01 to 0.1%). The chain couples TRBV18 to TRBJ2-5, with 7 bases that match TRBD1. This CDR3 comprises 13 residues. Germline V lookup: CDR1 KGHSH, CDR2 LQKENI. V dropped 6 bases and J dropped 5; count of bases not matched to a gene: 6. CDR3 amino acids: CASSNTGEETQYF. The CDR3 region has the DNA TGTGCCAGCTCCAACACAGGGGAGGAGACCCAGTACTTC.

The chain links TRBV28 to TRBJ2-7, with 9 positions matching TRBD1. Germline values: CDR1 MDHEN, CDR2 SYDVKM. This CDR3 has 13 amino acids. The V and J ends lost 8 bases and 2 bases, in that order; junction bases with no gene match: 4. The CDR3 bases are TGTGCCAGCTACGGGACAGGGACCTACGAGCAGTACTTC. It encodes CASYGTGTYEQYF.

This clone was detected once. V gene TRBV2 combines with J gene TRBJ2-7; 10 nucleotides align to TRBD2. The CDR3 consists of 15 residues. CDR1 is SNHLY and CDR2 is FYNNEI in the germline V gene. Losses at the gene ends were 4 bases for V and 0 bases for J; bases not matched to a gene: 3. The CDR3 region is CASSAQRGGSYEQYF. CDR3 nucleotides: TGTGCCAGCAGTGCACAGCGGGGGGGCTCCTACGAGCAGTACTTC. Looking up the rest from reference TRBV2 and TRBJ2-7 gives the full variable domain: EPEVTQTPSHQVTQMGQEVILRCVPISNHLYFYWYRQILGQKVEFLVSFYNNEISEKSEIFDDQFSVERPDGSNFTLKIRSTKLEDSAMYFCASSAQRGGSYEQYFGPGTRLTVT.

The chain has TRBV5-1 and TRBJ2-7; D gene unclear. The V and J ends lost 2 bases and 9 bases respectively, with 18 bases between them. Germline-derived CDR1 and CDR2 are SGHRS and YFSETQ. The CDR3 has 14 amino acids. In nucleotides, the CDR3 is TGCGCCAGCAGCTTAAACGACCAGTCCGGAGCGCAGTACTTC. Its translation is CASSLNDQSGAQYF.

This clone was found a few times. The chain recombines TRBV18 with TRBJ2-7; 7 bases map to TRBD1. From germline, CDR1 is KGHSH and CDR2 LQKENI. The CDR3 extends over 12 amino acids. Trimming cost V 3 bases and J 4 bases; bases outside gene matches: 0. Here the CDR3 DNA reads TGTGCCAGCTCACCGACAGGGTACGAGCAGTACTTC. Translation gives CASSPTGYEQYF. The variable domain in full, with the rest retrieved from reference TRBV18 and TRBJ2-7, is NAGVMQNPRHLVRRRGQEARLRCSPMKGHSHVYWYRQLPEEGLKFMVYLQKENIIDESGMPKERFSAEFPKEGPSILRIQQVVRGDSAAYFCASSPTGYEQYFGPGTRLTVT.

This clone was detected once. The chain combines TRBV9 with TRBJ2-2, with TRBD2 as a possible D gene (6 bases). Germline CDR1 SGDLS, CDR2 YYNGEE. The CDR3 spans 14 residues. Trimming removed 6 bases from V and 5 bases from J, with 14 bases in between. In DNA form, the CDR3 reads TGTGCCAGCAACCGGGACTCCCATACCGGGGAGCTGTTTTTT. This sequence encodes CASNRDSHTGELFF.

J is TRBJ1-1 and V is TRBV25-1; D possibly corresponds to TRBD1 (5 bases). CDR1 and CDR2 (germline): MGHDK, SYGVNS. V was shortened by 3 bases and J by 4 bases, with 24 bases between the two germline ends. The CDR3 contains 18 residues. The CDR3 region is CASSEGHLGATGATEAFF. The CDR3 DNA reads TGTGCCAGCAGTGAGGGGCACCTTGGGGCAACCGGAGCCACTGAAGCTTTCTTT.

The chain recombines TRBV7-2 with TRBJ2-2; TRBD2 aligns across 8 bases. The V and J ends lost 8 bases and 7 bases, in that order; junction bases with no gene match: 9. This CDR3 contains 14 residues. Germline lookup yields CDR1 SGHTA and CDR2 FQGNSA. CDR3 region: CASGTGLAGGELFF. The CDR3 nucleotides are TGTGCCAGCGGGACCGGACTAGCCGGCGGGGAGCTGTTTTTT.

The genes are TRBV7-2 and TRBJ2-5, with D possibly being TRBD2 (6 bases). V was trimmed by 1 base and J by 6 bases, leaving 15 bases between them. The CDR3 is made up of 15 amino acids. Germline V gene data show CDR1 as SGHTA and CDR2 as FQGNSA. CDR3 DNA: TGTGCCAGCAGCTTAGATCTACGCGGGATAAAGACCCAGTACTTC. Protein sequence: CASSLDLRGIKTQYF.

The V and J genes are TRBV13 and TRBJ2-3, with TRBD2 matching over 8 bases. Per germline, CDR1 PRHDT and CDR2 FYEKMQ (reference sequence). The trim removed 5 bases at V and 3 bases at J, leaving 10 bases unmatched. The CDR3 has 16 amino acids. The CDR3 reads CASSERLAYGTDTQYF. In DNA, the CDR3 is TGTGCCAGCAGCGAACGACTAGCGTATGGAACAGATACGCAGTATTTT.

The chain couples TRBV5-1 to TRBJ2-1; 8 bases align to TRBD1. The CDR3 contains 17 residues. Unmatched junction bases numbered 11, after V lost 0 bases and J lost 6 bases. Germline V gives CDR1 SGHRS, CDR2 YFSETQ. The CDR3 here is CASSLDPPGTGINEQFF. The CDR3 nucleotides read TGCGCCAGCAGCTTGGATCCCCCCGGGACAGGAATCAATGAGCAGTTCTTC.

The gene calls are TRBV7-3 and TRBJ2-1; no clear D. The CDR3 is 12 residues long. The V gene lost 5 bases and the J gene lost 9 bases, with 11 bases spanning the gap. Germline V CDR1 and CDR2: SGHTA, FQGTGA. The CDR3 is CASSLPPGEQFF. CDR3 coding DNA: TGTGCCAGCAGCCTCCCCCCCGGTGAGCAGTTCTTC. Full variable domain (remainder filled in from reference TRBV7-3 and TRBJ2-1): GAGVSQTPSNKVTEKGKYVELRCDPISGHTALYWYRQSLGQGPEFLIYFQGTGAADDSGLPNDRFFAVRPEGSVSTLKIQRTERGDSAVYLCASSLPPGEQFFGPGTRLTVL.

The chain employs TRBV29-1 and TRBJ1-2, with 10 bases lining up with TRBD1. The CDR3 spans 11 residues. Germline lookup yields CDR1 SQVTM and CDR2 ANQGSEA. The junction had 4 bases not matched to a gene; V was cut back by 7 bases and J by 8 bases. The CDR3 nucleotides read TGCAGCGGTGGACAGGGGGGAGGCTACACCTTC. This sequence encodes CSGGQGGGYTF.

The chain links TRBV15 to TRBJ1-4, with D hard to call. V lost 1 base and J lost 4, with 7 bases in between. The germline CDR1 and CDR2 sequences are LNHNV and YYDKDF (reference sequence). The CDR3 contains 14 residues. CDR3 loop: CATSRAPYNEKLFF. DNA of the CDR3: TGTGCCACCAGCAGAGCACCTTATAATGAAAAACTGTTTTTT.